This is a list of T cell receptor beta chains from one sample in a study of radiotherapy plus CTLA-4 blockade in lung cancer. Some clones are missing from TCRdb's copy, which holds only in-frame ones; the method was immunoSEQ multiplex PCR. The data hold roughly 60,000 clones, with about 72% observed a single time. Source: peripheral blood, taken from a patient treated with radiotherapy plus ipilimumab. Every receptor here comes from a human donor with non-small cell lung cancer who had a complete response to radiotherapy plus ipilimumab. CDR3s include the opening cysteine and the closing phenylalanine or tryptophan. The D gene is left open where the match is weak. Where a row states a size, it is once, few, many or the class of an expanded clone; other rows omit it.

clone_size	d_call	j_call	v_call	cdr3_aa	cdr3_nt
.	TRBD2	TRBJ2-3	TRBV19	CASSRPTGRGAVDTQYF	TGTGCCAGTAGTAGGCCCACTGGGCGGGGGGCCGTTGATACGCAGTATTTT
few	.	TRBJ1-2	TRBV6-5	CASHPLGLYGYTF	TGTGCCAGCCACCCCCTCGGGTTGTACGGCTACACCTTC
.	TRBD1	TRBJ2-7	TRBV2	CASSARTGGWEQYF	TGTGCCAGCAGTGCCCGGACAGGGGGCTGGGAGCAGTACTTC
.	.	TRBJ2-5	TRBV6-6	CASSSPGQRETQYF	TGTGCCAGCAGCTCCCCGGGACAAAGAGAGACCCAGTACTTC
.	.	TRBJ2-1	TRBV30	CAWRNRRTALQWGEQFF	TGTGCCTGGAGGAACAGACGGACAGCTTTACAATGGGGTGAGCAGTTCTTC
once	.	TRBJ1-3	TRBV9	CASSPLSGNTIYF	TGTGCCAGCAGCCCTTTATCTGGAAACACCATATATTTT
.	.	TRBJ1-2	TRBV5-1	CASSLVAGGYTF	TGCGCCAGCAGCTTGGTGGCGGGTGGCTACACCTTC
.	.	TRBJ2-1	TRBV18	CASSPVTSSGEQFF	TGTGCCAGCTCACCGGTAACTAGTTCGGGTGAGCAGTTCTTC
few	.	TRBJ1-3	TRBV5-1	CASRGGGNTIYF	TGCGCCAGCAGAGGGGGAGGAAACACCATATATTTT
.	.	TRBJ2-1	TRBV15	CATSSSNLDEQFF	TGTGCCACCAGCAGCTCCAATCTAGATGAGCAGTTCTTC
.	.	TRBJ1-1	TRBV11-1	CASSWPGGVCTEAFF	TGTGCCAGCAGCTGGCCAGGAGGGGTGTGCACTGAAGCTTTCTTT
few	TRBD2	TRBJ2-3	TRBV5-4	CASSGTSGDLSTDTQYF	TGTGCCAGCAGCGGGACTAGCGGGGACCTCAGCACAGATACGCAGTATTTT
once	.	TRBJ2-5	TRBV15	CATSRDRGGQETQYF	TGTGCCACCAGCAGAGATAGAGGGGGCCAAGAGACCCAGTACTTC
.	TRBD2	TRBJ2-5	TRBV5-1	CASSLVLVAGGQTQYF	TGCGCCAGCAGCTTGGTTCTTGTAGCGGGCGGGCAGACCCAGTACTTC
.	.	TRBJ2-7	TRBV6-5	CASRITGSSYEQYF	TGTGCCAGCAGAATTACAGGGAGCTCCTACGAGCAGTACTTC
few	TRBD1	TRBJ2-7	TRBV18	CASSGQGYTYEQYF	TGTGCCAGCTCGGGACAGGGTTACACCTACGAGCAGTACTTC
.	TRBD2	TRBJ2-5	TRBV9	CASSVGLAGVETQYF	TGTGCCAGCAGCGTAGGACTAGCGGGAGTAGAGACCCAGTACTTC
.	TRBD2	TRBJ2-3	TRBV5-1	CASSLGLAGLGTDTQYF	TGCGCCAGCAGCTTGGGACTAGCGGGGTTGGGCACAGATACGCAGTATTTT
few	TRBD1	TRBJ1-2	TRBV28	CASSLPHRGGGYTF	TGTGCCAGCAGTTTGCCACACAGGGGCGGCGGCTACACCTTC
few	.	TRBJ2-7	TRBV19	CASSFRGLSYEQYF	TGTGCCAGTAGCTTCAGGGGTCTATCCTACGAGCAGTACTTC